Following are 17 T cell receptor beta chains from one sample sequenced in a study of shared clonotypes between healthy human individuals. Only in-frame clones appear in the TCRdb table, and some are missing; sequencing was by immunoSEQ multiplex PCR. The sample contains approximately 2.1 million clones, 85% to 95% of which appear only once. The sample comprised naive CD4+ T cells from PBMCs. Subset of the sample: CD45RA+ positively selected. These receptors were taken from a man younger than 35 in good health. Some clones in this sample may be carry-over from other donors' samples.

The chain uses TRBV5-4 and TRBJ2-5, with a tentative D call TRBD2 (7 bases). The CDR3 sequence is 17 residues long. From germline, CDR1 is SGHNT and CDR2 YYREEE (reference sequence). Trimming removed 4 bases at V and 5 bases at J, with 24 bases between. The CDR3 coding sequence is TGTGCCAGCAGCCACCACCAACTTACAGAGGGGGGGGAGACCCAGTACTTC. It translates to CASSHHQLTEGGETQYF.

The genes are TRBV18 and TRBJ2-3, with unresolved D. The CDR3 is 14 amino acids. V was pared by 2 bases and J by 7 bases, with 13 bases between. CDR1 and CDR2 from the germline V gene are KGHSH and LQKENI. CDR3 protein: CASSPFRGLYTQYF. The CDR3, as DNA: TGTGCCAGCTCACCATTCCGAGGCCTTTATACGCAGTATTTT.

Of note for this clone: Other nucleotide sequences from this sample produce the same CDR3. The V call is TRBV5-1, the J call TRBJ1-1; D unresolved. The CDR3 has 13 amino acids. CDR1 and CDR2 from the germline V gene are SGHRS and YFSETQ. V shed 2 bases and J shed 0 bases, with 5 bases lying between them. The CDR3 bases are TGCGCCAGCAGCTTCGTACTGAACACTGAAGCTTTCTTT. Translated, it gives CASSFVLNTEAFF.

Remarks on this clone: One junction end does not reproduce the germline sequence, and a read error may be involved. This chain joins TRBV6-5 and TRBJ1-2; no reliable D call. The CDR3 has 16 amino acids. The germline V gene has CDR1 MNHEY and CDR2 SVGAGI. The CDR3 DNA is TGTGCCAGCGGTTACTCGATGATCGCGGACAACTATGGCTACACCTTC. Translated, it gives CASGYSMIADNYGYTF.

This clone was observed once. V is TRBV15 and J is TRBJ1-6; D is ambiguous. Germline V CDR1 and CDR2: LNHNV, YYDKDF (reference sequence). The CDR3 is made up of 15 amino acids. V lost 0 bases and J 7 bases, leaving 10 bases between the germline ends. CDR3 DNA sequence: TGTGCCACCAGCAGAGATGGGATCACAAATTCACCCCTCCACTTT. This codes for CATSRDGITNSPLHF. The full variable domain, rest sourced from reference TRBV15 and TRBJ1-6, is DAMVIQNPRYQVTQFGKPVTLSCSQTLNHNVMYWYQQKSSQAPKLLFHYYDKDFNNEADTPDNFQSRRPNTSFCFLDIRSPGLGDTAMYLCATSRDGITNSPLHFGNGTRLTVT.

The chain is built from TRBV5-1 and TRBJ1-1; D is unresolved. CDR3 length equals 14 residues. Trimming cost V 4 bases and J 1 base, with 11 bases left between them. Germline CDR1 and CDR2: SGHRS and YFSETQ. The CDR3, as DNA: TGCGCCAGCAGCGCGGCCCCAGAGAACACTGAAGCTTTCTTT. Translation gives CASSAAPENTEAFF. The full variable domain, completed using reference TRBV5-1 and TRBJ1-1, is KAGVTQTPRYLIKTRGQQVTLSCSPISGHRSVSWYQQTPGQGLQFLFEYFSETQRNKGNFPGRFSGRQFSNSRSEMNVSTLELGDSALYLCASSAAPENTEAFFGQGTRLTVV.

The rearrangement links TRBV28 to TRBJ1-5; D is unresolved. The V and J ends lost 5 bases and 7 bases respectively, with 12 bases between them. This CDR3 spans 13 amino acids. Germline CDR1 reads MDHEN; CDR2 reads SYDVKM. CDR3 nucleotides: TGTGCCAGCAGTCCAGTTAGGTCCCAGCCCCAGCATTTT. Translated: CASSPVRSQPQHF. Drawing the rest from reference TRBV28 and TRBJ1-5, the complete variable domain is DVKVTQSSRYLVKRTGEKVFLECVQDMDHENMFWYRQDPGLGLRLIYFSYDVKMKEKGDIPEGYSVSREKKERFSLILESASTNQTSMYLCASSPVRSQPQHFGDGTRLSIL.

This chain connects TRBV7-9 to TRBJ2-1; maybe TRBD1 (6 bases). The CDR3 sequence is 15 residues long. V dropped 5 bases and J dropped 8 bases, with 19 bases sitting between them. Germline CDR1 SEHNR, CDR2 FQNEAQ (reference sequence). The CDR3 bases are TGTGCCAGCAGCATACTAGGGGGAACGTCCGATGAGCAGTTCTTC. Its protein is CASSILGGTSDEQFF.

The CDR3 protein is CASGERGVTDTQYF. The CDR3 coding sequence is TGTGCCAGCGGTGAGCGGGGCGTCACAGATACGCAGTATTTT. The chain employs TRBV9 and TRBJ2-3; the match to TRBD2 covers 7 bases. The CDR3 is 14 amino acids. Trimming took 7 bases from V and 2 from J; bases not matched to a gene: 7. Germline assignment: CDR1 SGDLS and CDR2 YYNGEE.

V usage is TRBV7-8 and J usage is TRBJ2-7; D tentatively fits TRBD1 or TRBD2 (5 bases each). The CDR3 sequence is 14 residues long. V lost 5 bases and J 3 bases, leaving 14 bases between the germline ends. The germline gives CDR1 SGHVS, CDR2 FQNEAQ. The chain's CDR3 is CASSRVGRGYEQYF. The DNA of the CDR3 is TGTGCCAGCAGCCGTGTGGGACGGGGCTACGAGCAGTACTTC.

V is TRBV5-6 and J is TRBJ1-4; D not resolved. The germline gives CDR1 SGHDT, CDR2 YYEEEE. There are 14 residues in the CDR3. The germline V and J ends were trimmed by 1 base and 7 bases, with 11 bases remaining between them. CDR3 in amino acids: CASSLKSLGEKLFF. The DNA of the CDR3 is TGTGCCAGCAGCTTGAAATCCTTGGGTGAAAAACTGTTTTTT.

The V gene is TRBV5-1, the J gene TRBJ2-7, with D perhaps given as TRBD1 or TRBD2 (7 bases each). V lost 3 bases to trimming and J lost 2 bases, with 18 bases between them. Germline lookup yields CDR1 SGHRS and CDR2 YFSETQ. The CDR3 is 16 amino acids. This chain's CDR3 is CASSSGGQLNAYEQYF. CDR3 bases: TGCGCCAGCAGCTCGGGGGGACAGCTCAATGCCTACGAGCAGTACTTC. Together with reference TRBV5-1 and TRBJ2-7, the CDR3 gives the full variable domain: KAGVTQTPRYLIKTRGQQVTLSCSPISGHRSVSWYQQTPGQGLQFLFEYFSETQRNKGNFPGRFSGRQFSNSRSEMNVSTLELGDSALYLCASSSGGQLNAYEQYFGPGTRLTVT.

V usage is TRBV28 and J usage is TRBJ2-5; D may match TRBD1 or TRBD2 (5 bases each). The CDR3 contains 14 residues. Germline V gives CDR1 MDHEN, CDR2 SYDVKM. Trimming pared 8 bases from V and 1 base from J, leaving 14 bases between. The CDR3 DNA reads as TGTGCCAGCCGCCCCGGGACGGCCCAAGAGACCCAGTACTTC. It encodes CASRPGTAQETQYF.

This clone was counted once. This chain joins TRBV25-1 and TRBJ2-7; D is undetermined. CDR1 and CDR2 from the germline V gene are MGHDK and SYGVNS. The CDR3 runs to 15 residues. Trimming pared 2 bases from V and 2 bases from J, leaving 13 bases between. The CDR3 sequence: CASSEVTDSAYEQYF. The CDR3 DNA is TGTGCCAGCAGTGAAGTAACAGACTCTGCCTACGAGCAGTACTTC.

This rearrangement joins TRBV4-2 to TRBJ1-2; 7 nucleotides agree with TRBD1. The CDR3 is made up of 14 amino acids. Unmatched junction bases numbered 7, after V lost 2 bases and J lost 7 bases. The germline V gene encodes CDR1 LGHNA and CDR2 YNFKEQ. The CDR3 sequence is CASSQLQGPTGYTF. The CDR3 DNA sequence: TGTGCCAGCAGCCAACTACAGGGGCCCACTGGCTACACCTTC.

V is TRBV4-1 and J is TRBJ2-3, with D perhaps matching TRBD2 (6 bases). CDR3 size: 17 residues. Trimming took off 4 bases at V and 0 bases at J, with 17 bases between the two ends. In germline, CDR1 is MGHRA, CDR2 YSYEKL. CDR3 in amino acids: CASSRLPGLPSTDTQYF. CDR3 nucleotide sequence: TGCGCCAGCAGCCGTCTCCCGGGACTCCCTAGCACAGATACGCAGTATTTT.

This rearrangement joins TRBV9 to TRBJ2-1; a weak D match, TRBD2 (6 bases). Germline-derived CDR1 and CDR2 are SGDLS and YYNGEE. The CDR3 contains 14 residues. Trimming shortened V by 0 bases and J by 9 bases, and 13 bases separated the two germline ends. Written as DNA, the CDR3 is TGTGCCAGCAGCGTAGTCGGGAGTGGCAGTGAGCAGTTCTTC. Its translation is CASSVVGSGSEQFF.